The clone carrying this T cell receptor (beta chain) was seen a handful of times. Its specificity is unknown. With 60 Vbeta and 13 Jbeta primers, the PCR was carried out. Per the original data handling: In a later analysis, of around 83 million unique beta chains, roughly 10 million appeared in at least two donors. The table came from immunoSEQ multiplex PCR; TCRdb's copy has only in-frame clones and leaves some out. The V and J calls and clone size were taken over from that table, and D and trimming were inferred from the DNA. Found here are 75,000 to 80,000 clones, roughly 76% of them singletons; the top ten hold around 10%. This record comes from a study of cytomegalovirus exposure and HLA in healthy donors. V was clipped by 6 bases and J by 3 bases; unmatched bases: 8. The CDR3 sequence is 14 residues long. Looked up from germline, CDR1 is MNHNS and CDR2 is SASEGT. The study, taken as a whole, reports: TCR beta sequences reportedly predicted most subjects' HLA-A and HLA-B alleles accurately.

All the people who gave samples were healthy bone marrow donors. The clonotype comes from a male donor in good health and CMV-seropositive. The specimen sequenced was PBMCs. The rearrangement links TRBV6-1 to TRBJ2-7, with 7 bases matching TRBD1. CDR3 nucleotides: TGTGCCAGCAGCAAAGGACAGGCCCTCTACGAGCAGTACTTC. Protein: CASSKGQALYEQYF.